This entry lists 18 T cell receptor beta chains sequenced from one sample in a study of beta chain features in type 1 diabetes. Study-wide points: Shorter TCRB CDR3s, moderately but significantly so, marked every one of the four CD4+ subsets in Type 1 diabetes patients.

The authors reverse transcribed all of the isolated RNA, so sequencing captured expressed TCRB transcripts. The table came from immunoSEQ multiplex PCR; TCRdb's copy has only in-frame clones and leaves some out. The sample has under 150,000 clones; 9% are singletons. No antigen has been identified for these receptors. Sample: central memory CD4+ T cells from blood. The receptors derive from a man younger than 40 with type 1 diabetes.

The sample holds a few counts of this clone. The chain uses TRBV29-1 and TRBJ1-1; D ambiguous. This CDR3 has 13 residues. The germline V and J ends were trimmed by 5 bases and 5 bases, with 15 bases remaining between them. Germline V gene lookup returns CDR1 SQVTM and CDR2 ANQGSEA. The CDR3 protein is CSVSSRGRTEAFF. CDR3 DNA sequence: TGCAGCGTTTCCTCACGGGGTCGAACTGAAGCTTTCTTT.

This clone was counted between two and nine times. CDR3 bases: TGTGCCAGCAGTCCAAACACTGAAGCTTTCTTT. It is translated as CASSPNTEAFF. The chain recombines TRBV6-6 with TRBJ1-1; D not certain. Germline-derived CDR1 and CDR2 are MNHNY and SVGAGI (reference sequence). This CDR3 is 11 amino acids long. The ends were cut back, 5 bases at V and 2 bases at J, with 3 bases in the middle.

The table lists this clone with many counts. The CDR3 reads CASSSDRGGQPQHF. The CDR3, as DNA: TGTGCCAGCAGCTCCGACAGGGGGGGGCAGCCCCAGCATTTT. The chain carries TRBV11-2 and TRBJ1-5; 9 bases fit TRBD1. V dropped 4 bases and J dropped 7; count of bases not matched to a gene: 5. This CDR3 is 14 amino acids long. CDR1 is SGHAT, CDR2 FQNNGV, per germline.

The genes are TRBV9 and TRBJ2-3, with D possibly being TRBD2 (7 bases). Per the germline V gene, CDR1 is SGDLS and CDR2 is YYNGEE. Deletions cut 4 bases from V and 5 bases from J, with 17 bases between. The CDR3 loop spans 15 amino acids. The CDR3 coding sequence is TGTGCCAGCAGCCGAGGGGGGGCGTACAAAGATACGCAGTATTTT. As protein: CASSRGGAYKDTQYF.

The chain carries TRBV18 and TRBJ1-1; D is ambiguous. Trimming removed 3 bases at V and 0 bases at J, with 23 bases between. This CDR3 is built from 19 residues. Germline V CDR1 and CDR2: KGHSH, LQKENI. The CDR3: CASSPRVTTLRYMNTEAFF. In DNA, the CDR3 is TGTGCCAGCTCACCCCGAGTGACGACCCTCAGGTACATGAACACTGAAGCTTTCTTT.

This clone was counted only a few times. The chain employs TRBV7-3 and TRBJ2-1; the match to TRBD2 covers 10 bases. The CDR3 is 15 amino acids. Trimming took 5 bases from V and 6 from J; bases not matched to a gene: 7. Germline CDR1 and CDR2: SGHTA and FQGTGA. The CDR3 sequence: CASSPERGGRNEQFF. The CDR3 nucleotides read TGTGCCAGCAGCCCTGAGCGGGGGGGCCGCAATGAGCAGTTCTTC.

The J gene is TRBJ2-5, the V gene TRBV6-5; TRBD2 matches 13 bases. CDR1 is MNHEY, CDR2 SVGAGI, per germline. J lost 6 bases, V lost 5 bases, and 6 bases had no gene match. This CDR3 is 15 amino acids long. The CDR3: CASSGGTSGVKTQYF. The DNA for the CDR3 is TGTGCCAGCAGTGGCGGGACTAGCGGGGTTAAGACCCAGTACTTC.

This chain connects TRBV7-2 to TRBJ1-1; D uncertain. Germline CDR1 and CDR2: SGHTA and FQGNSA. The CDR3 loop spans 14 amino acids. The ends were cut back, 3 bases at V and 1 base at J, with 9 bases in the middle. The CDR3 DNA is TGTGCCAGCAGCTTTTATTCAGGGAACACTGAAGCTTTCTTT. Protein: CASSFYSGNTEAFF. Drawing the rest from reference TRBV7-2 and TRBJ1-1, the complete variable domain is GAGVSQSPSNKVTEKGKDVELRCDPISGHTALYWYRQSLGQGLEFLIYFQGNSAPDKSGLPSDRFSAERTGGSVSTLTIQRTQQEDSAVYLCASSFYSGNTEAFFGQGTRLTVV.

Turning to this clone: Other DNA sequences in this sample translate to the same CDR3. J is TRBJ2-5 and V is TRBV18; D remains ambiguous. Trimming removed 3 bases from V and 3 bases from J, with 5 bases in between. Germline values: CDR1 KGHSH, CDR2 LQKENI. The CDR3 runs to 12 residues. The CDR3, as DNA: TGTGCCAGCTCACCGTCCGAAGAGACCCAGTACTTC. This sequence encodes CASSPSEETQYF.

The rearrangement links TRBV5-1 to TRBJ2-7, with D perhaps matching TRBD1 or TRBD2 (6 bases each). Germline-derived CDR1 and CDR2 are SGHRS and YFSETQ. The CDR3 consists of 14 residues. V gave up 4 bases and J gave up 5 bases, with 16 bases separating them. CDR3 sequence reads: CASSLGGREDEQYF. Written as DNA, the CDR3 is TGCGCCAGCAGCCTGGGGGGCAGGGAGGACGAGCAGTACTTC.

This clone came up a few times. This chain connects TRBV7-9 to TRBJ1-4; D ambiguous. There are 14 residues in the CDR3. The V and J ends lost 1 base and 3 bases respectively, with 6 bases between them. CDR1 is SEHNR and CDR2 is FQNEAQ in the germline V gene (reference sequence). CDR3 loop: CASSLGSANEKLFF. CDR3 DNA: TGTGCCAGCAGCTTAGGATCAGCTAATGAAAAACTGTTTTTT.

This clone was observed a handful of times. The chain uses TRBV5-4 and TRBJ1-6; a possible D gene is TRBD1 (6 bases). CDR1 is SGHNT and CDR2 is YYREEE in the germline V gene (reference sequence). With 0 bases removed from V and 8 bases from J, the gap between germline ends came to 9 bases. This CDR3 comprises 14 residues. The CDR3 here is CASSLAGDDSPLHF. The CDR3 DNA follows: TGTGCCAGCAGCTTGGCAGGGGATGATTCACCCCTCCACTTT.

This clone was detected a few times. This chain uses TRBV5-1 with TRBJ1-2; 7 positions agree with TRBD1. The CDR3 is 17 amino acids. With V trimmed by 4 bases and J by 4 bases, 16 bases remained unmatched. Per the germline V gene, CDR1 is SGHRS and CDR2 is YFSETQ. The CDR3 loop is CASSADLADRVTYGYTF. CDR3 in DNA: TGCGCCAGCAGCGCGGATTTGGCCGACAGGGTGACCTATGGCTACACCTTC.

This clone was seen only a few times. The rearrangement uses TRBV19 and TRBJ2-1; TRBD1 matches 7 bases. Germline V CDR1 and CDR2: LNHDA, SQIVND (reference sequence). V shed 9 bases, J shed 5 bases, and the junction held 10 bases outside the gene matches. The CDR3 extends over 14 amino acids. The CDR3 is CASRKQQGHNEQFF. The CDR3 DNA reads TGTGCCAGCAGGAAGCAACAGGGGCACAATGAGCAGTTCTTC.

This clone appeared a few times. V gene TRBV19 combines with J gene TRBJ2-1; TRBD1 matches at 7 bases. V dropped 3 bases and J dropped 7; count of bases not matched to a gene: 9. Looked up from germline, CDR1 is LNHDA and CDR2 is SQIVND (reference sequence). The CDR3 is 15 residues long. The CDR3 region has the DNA TGTGCCAGTAGTATCCGGGACAGCGAACTGAATGAGCAGTTCTTC. This encodes CASSIRDSELNEQFF.

The chain couples TRBV30 to TRBJ2-1; possibly TRBD2 for D (5 bases). This CDR3 is 13 amino acids long. Trimming removed 0 bases at V and 8 bases at J, with 11 bases between. The germline V gene encodes CDR1 GTSNPN and CDR2 SVGIG (reference sequence). The CDR3 nucleotides read TGTGCCTGGAGTGTTGTTAGCGTCCATGAGCAGTTCTTC. It is translated as CAWSVVSVHEQFF.

This clone was observed a few times. The chain carries TRBV25-1 and TRBJ1-1; the match to TRBD1 covers 9 bases. The V segment lost 3 bases and the J segment 3 bases; nucleotides outside the gene matches: 5. Looked up from germline, CDR1 is MGHDK and CDR2 is SYGVNS. This CDR3 has 15 amino acids. The CDR3 is CASSEPGQGDTEAFF. The CDR3, as DNA: TGTGCCAGCAGTGAGCCGGGACAGGGAGACACTGAAGCTTTCTTT.

Notes on this clone: At the DNA level, this CDR3 is encoded by other sequences in the same sample as well. The CDR3 region is CASSLVSGATNEKLFF. The CDR3 DNA sequence: TGTGCCAGCAGCTTAGTTTCAGGTGCAACTAATGAAAAACTGTTTTTT. The chain has TRBV7-9 and TRBJ1-4; no definite D call. The CDR3 totals 16 residues. Between the trimmed V and J ends, which lost 1 base and 0 bases, there was a span of 9 bases. Germline V gives CDR1 SEHNR, CDR2 FQNEAQ (reference sequence).